These 28 T cell receptor beta chains share one sample of origin, sequenced in a study of shared clonotypes between healthy human individuals. Assay used: immunoSEQ multiplex PCR; TCRdb lists only in-frame clones, some missing. The top ten hold approximately 0.13% of the sample, which has roughly 2.4 million clones, approximately 96% seen once. The specimen sequenced was naive CD4+ T cells sorted from blood. Subset of the sample: CD45RA+ positively selected. The receptors originated from a man aged 18 to 29 in good health.

This chain joins TRBV7-2 and TRBJ2-4; D remains unclear. The CDR3 totals 15 residues. The V end lost 3 bases, the J end lost 0 bases, and 9 bases lay between the germline ends. Germline CDR1 reads SGHTA; CDR2 reads FQGNSA. The CDR3 DNA is TGTGCCAGCAGCTTTCATCGTCTAGCCAAAAACATTCAGTACTTC. This sequence encodes CASSFHRLAKNIQYF.

For this clone: The same CDR3 also results from other DNA sequences found in this sample. CDR3 loop: CASSERVADTQYF. CDR3 coding DNA: TGTGCCAGCAGTGAGAGGGTAGCAGATACGCAGTATTTT. The J gene is TRBJ2-3, the V gene TRBV6-1; the D gene is possibly TRBD2 (5 bases). Germline-derived CDR1 and CDR2 are MNHNS and SASEGT. The CDR3 sequence is 13 residues long. V was cut by 3 bases and J by 4 bases, with 8 bases left in between.

The V call is TRBV30, the J call TRBJ2-3; the D is unclear. Germline values: CDR1 GTSNPN, CDR2 SVGIG (reference sequence). The CDR3 runs to 12 residues. V was pared by 8 bases and J by 4 bases, with 13 bases between. This CDR3 reads CAVQRTPDTQYF. CDR3 in DNA: TGTGCCGTACAGAGAACCCCAGATACGCAGTATTTT. Full variable domain (missing parts from reference TRBV30 and TRBJ2-3): SQTIHQWPATLVQPVGSPLSLECTVEGTSNPNLYWYRQAAGRGLQLLFYSVGIGQISSEVPQNLSASRPQDRQFILSSKKLLLSDSGFYLCAVQRTPDTQYFGPGTRLTVL.

The chain employs TRBV2 and TRBJ2-5, with TRBD1 identical over 8 bases. V gave up 6 bases and J gave up 0 bases; unmatched junction bases: 9. Germline loops: CDR1 SNHLY, CDR2 FYNNEI. CDR3 length: 16 amino acids. In nucleotides, the CDR3 is TGTGCCAGCAGACTCGGACAGGGACTGAACCAAGAGACCCAGTACTTC. Translation: CASRLGQGLNQETQYF.

The V call is TRBV7-9, the J call TRBJ2-3; TRBD2 matches at 12 bases. Unmatched junction bases numbered 4, after V lost 5 bases and J lost 4 bases. Germline values: CDR1 SEHNR, CDR2 FQNEAQ (reference sequence). The CDR3 spans 15 residues. The CDR3 DNA sequence: TGTGCCAGCAGCCAGACTAGCGGGAGACCAGATACGCAGTATTTT. Translation gives CASSQTSGRPDTQYF.

V is TRBV6-6 and J is TRBJ2-3; D possibly corresponds to TRBD1 (5 bases). In germline, CDR1 is MNHNY, CDR2 SVGAGI (reference sequence). The CDR3 consists of 13 residues. V was cut by 5 bases and J by 0 bases, with 6 bases left in between. The CDR3 bases are TGTGCCAGCAGTCGACAGAGCACAGATACGCAGTATTTT. Translated: CASSRQSTDTQYF.

The V call is TRBV5-8, the J call TRBJ2-7; D is unclear. The CDR3 consists of 13 residues. The V gene's germline CDR1 is SGHTS and CDR2 YDEGEE. The germline V and J ends were trimmed by 1 base and 2 bases, with 7 bases remaining between them. CDR3 in DNA: TGTGCCAGCAGCTTGAAAGGAACCTACGAGCAGTACTTC. This gives the protein CASSLKGTYEQYF.

This chain links TRBV6-5 with TRBJ1-2, with a tentative D call TRBD1 (6 bases). CDR1 and CDR2 (germline): MNHEY, SVGAGI. The CDR3 loop spans 14 amino acids. V dropped 4 bases and J dropped 0 bases, with 9 bases sitting between them. The CDR3 sequence is CASSSAGANYGYTF. CDR3 nucleotides: TGTGCCAGCAGTTCGGCAGGGGCTAACTATGGCTACACCTTC.

The rearrangement links TRBV10-1 to TRBJ2-3; 7 bases line up with TRBD2. The trim removed 3 bases at V and 0 bases at J, leaving 3 bases unmatched. The CDR3 covers 15 residues. Germline V gene data show CDR1 as WNHNN and CDR2 as SYGVQD (reference sequence). CDR3 DNA sequence: TGCGCCAGCAGTGATTCCGGGAGGAGCACAGATACGCAGTATTTT. It specifies CASSDSGRSTDTQYF.

The chain joins TRBV19 to TRBJ1-1, with TRBD1 as a possible D gene (5 bases). The CDR3 sequence is 15 residues long. Trimming took 5 bases from V and 0 from J, leaving 13 bases between them. The germline V gene encodes CDR1 LNHDA and CDR2 SQIVND (reference sequence). CDR3 residues: CASSGAVGMNTEAFF. DNA of the CDR3: TGTGCCAGTAGTGGGGCCGTCGGGATGAACACTGAAGCTTTCTTT.

J is TRBJ2-7 and V is TRBV10-1; 13 bases fit TRBD2. In germline, CDR1 is WNHNN, CDR2 SYGVQD (reference sequence). There are 14 residues in the CDR3. Trimming took 11 bases from V and 5 from J; bases not matched to a gene: 9. The CDR3 here is CASSTSGRSHEQYF. Written as DNA, the CDR3 is TGCGCCTCCTCGACTAGCGGGAGGAGCCACGAGCAGTACTTC.

The rearrangement links TRBV11-2 to TRBJ2-5; D is uncertain. Germline CDR1 and CDR2: SGHAT and FQNNGV. This CDR3 is 13 amino acids long. V was shortened by 1 base and J by 6 bases, with 9 bases between the two germline ends. CDR3 amino acids: CASSLGDGQTQYF. CDR3 in DNA: TGTGCCAGCAGCTTAGGGGATGGACAGACCCAGTACTTC.

This rearrangement joins TRBV5-1 to TRBJ1-1; a weak D match, TRBD1 (5 bases). The V end lost 8 bases, the J end lost 0 bases, and 14 bases lay between the germline ends. The CDR3 contains 14 residues. Germline-derived CDR1 and CDR2 are SGHRS and YFSETQ. CDR3 loop: CASRMTAMNTEAFF. In DNA, the CDR3 is TGCGCCAGTAGAATGACAGCCATGAACACTGAAGCTTTCTTT.

The rearrangement uses TRBV4-3 and TRBJ2-7; D gene uncertain. In germline, CDR1 is LGHNA, CDR2 YSLEER. This CDR3 is 15 amino acids long. The V end was cut by 0 bases, the J end by 3 bases, with 12 bases between. The CDR3 loop is CASSQEAWQVYEQYF. CDR3 nucleotide sequence: TGCGCCAGCAGCCAAGAAGCATGGCAGGTCTACGAGCAGTACTTC.

The CDR3 nucleotides read TGCGCCAGCAGCTTGGGGTTGAGCTATCAAGAGACCCAGTACTTC. Translated, it gives CASSLGLSYQETQYF. The rearrangement links TRBV5-1 to TRBJ2-5; D not resolved. Germline CDR1 SGHRS, CDR2 YFSETQ. This CDR3 has 15 amino acids. Trimming removed 0 bases at V and 2 bases at J, with 11 bases between.

This rearrangement joins TRBV6-6 to TRBJ2-2; D might be TRBD2 (5 bases). The CDR3 loop spans 13 amino acids. Deletions cut 11 bases from V and 8 bases from J, with 18 bases between. Germline CDR1 reads MNHNY; CDR2 reads SVGAGI (reference sequence). CDR3 in amino acids: CACAFRGSGELFF. The CDR3 DNA reads as TGTGCCTGCGCGTTCCGGGGTTCTGGGGAGCTGTTTTTT.

V usage is TRBV28 and J usage is TRBJ1-2, with 8 nucleotides matching TRBD1. The CDR3 is 15 residues long. Looked up from germline, CDR1 is MDHEN and CDR2 is SYDVKM. With V trimmed by 6 bases and J by 0 bases, 6 bases remained unmatched. The DNA of the CDR3 is TGTGCCAGCAGGTCCGGGACAGGCACTAACTATGGCTACACCTTC. The encoded protein is CASRSGTGTNYGYTF.

This rearrangement joins TRBV18 to TRBJ2-7, with D unclear. Germline CDR1 KGHSH, CDR2 LQKENI. Trimming pared 6 bases from V and 7 bases from J, leaving 16 bases between. CDR3 size: 13 residues. The CDR3 DNA reads as TGTGCCAGCTCCCCAGAGGCGCTACCGGAGCAGTACTTC. It is translated as CASSPEALPEQYF.

This chain uses TRBV7-6 with TRBJ1-4, with D uncertain. V dropped 9 bases and J dropped 6 bases, with 14 bases sitting between them. Germline loops: CDR1 SGHVS, CDR2 FNYEAQ. There are 13 residues in the CDR3. CDR3 loop: CASSLPFDEKLFF. DNA of the CDR3: TGTGCCAGTTCACTGCCATTCGATGAAAAACTGTTTTTT.

This clone was observed once. The chain recombines TRBV5-1 with TRBJ2-3, with unresolved D. The germline V and J ends were trimmed by 0 bases and 9 bases, with 11 bases remaining between them. CDR1 and CDR2 (germline): SGHRS, YFSETQ. The CDR3 covers 13 residues. The CDR3 loop reads CASSLESLRTQYF. CDR3 nucleotide sequence: TGCGCCAGCAGCTTGGAATCTTTACGAACGCAGTATTTT.

V and J are TRBV7-9 and TRBJ2-4; a possible D gene is TRBD1 (6 bases). The CDR3 covers 16 residues. The V end lost 1 base, the J end lost 0 bases, and 10 bases lay between the germline ends. CDR1 and CDR2 (germline): SEHNR, FQNEAQ (reference sequence). The CDR3 nucleotides are TGTGCCAGCAGCTTAGGGTCAGGGGCAGCCAAAAACATTCAGTACTTC. It is translated as CASSLGSGAAKNIQYF.

This chain joins TRBV9 and TRBJ1-2; tentative D call: TRBD1 (6 bases). This CDR3 comprises 14 residues. V was shortened by 3 bases and J by 7 bases, with 16 bases between the two germline ends. Per germline, CDR1 SGDLS and CDR2 YYNGEE. CDR3 bases: TGTGCCAGCAGCGCACCACAGGGAGAGCTTGGCTACACCTTC. This encodes CASSAPQGELGYTF.

The chain combines TRBV5-1 with TRBJ2-4, with 9 bases fitting TRBD1. Germline CDR1 and CDR2: SGHRS and YFSETQ. Unmatched junction bases numbered 14, after V lost 4 bases and J lost 3 bases. This CDR3 has 18 amino acids. In DNA, the CDR3 is TGCGCCAGCAGCCCCCGACAGGGGGTCTCTTTTGGCAAAAACATTCAGTACTTC. This translates into CASSPRQGVSFGKNIQYF.

This rearrangement joins TRBV7-2 to TRBJ2-7; 9 bases fit TRBD2. This CDR3 region has 16 residues. Looked up from germline, CDR1 is SGHTA and CDR2 is FQGNSA. Trimming removed 2 bases from V and 5 bases from J; junction bases left unmatched: 10. The CDR3 sequence: CASSLWGSGSTHEQYF. The CDR3 bases are TGTGCCAGCAGCTTATGGGGTAGCGGGAGTACCCACGAGCAGTACTTC.

This rearrangement joins TRBV6-1 to TRBJ1-1; no reliable D call. This CDR3 is built from 14 residues. The germline V and J ends were trimmed by 2 bases and 5 bases, with 12 bases remaining between them. In germline, CDR1 is MNHNS, CDR2 SASEGT. CDR3 coding DNA: TGTGCCAGCAGTGAAAGGTATAGGGAAACTGAAGCTTTCTTT. Translation: CASSERYRETEAFF.

The chain links TRBV19 to TRBJ2-1, with D possibly matching TRBD2 (5 bases). V gave up 9 bases and J gave up 7 bases, with 22 bases separating them. Per germline, CDR1 LNHDA and CDR2 SQIVND (reference sequence). The CDR3 contains 15 residues. CDR3: CASQIASRRKNEQFF. In DNA form, the CDR3 reads TGTGCCAGCCAGATAGCTAGCCGGAGGAAAAATGAGCAGTTCTTC.

V is TRBV7-2 and J is TRBJ2-7; the match to TRBD2 covers 10 bases. The germline gives CDR1 SGHTA, CDR2 FQGNSA. The CDR3 extends over 14 amino acids. The V and J ends lost 8 bases and 2 bases, in that order; junction bases with no gene match: 6. The CDR3 DNA is TGTGCCAGCCACCCCGGACTAGCGGCCTACGAGCAGTACTTC. Its translation: CASHPGLAAYEQYF.

The chain uses TRBV5-1 and TRBJ1-3, with unresolved D. The CDR3 is made up of 15 amino acids. The V gene lost 0 bases and the J gene lost 5 bases, with 12 bases spanning the gap. The germline CDR1 and CDR2 sequences are SGHRS and YFSETQ. CDR3 DNA: TGCGCCAGCAGCTTGGACGACATGCCTAGAAACACCATATATTTT. It specifies CASSLDDMPRNTIYF. Drawing the rest from reference TRBV5-1 and TRBJ1-3, the complete variable domain is KAGVTQTPRYLIKTRGQQVTLSCSPISGHRSVSWYQQTPGQGLQFLFEYFSETQRNKGNFPGRFSGRQFSNSRSEMNVSTLELGDSALYLCASSLDDMPRNTIYFGEGSWLTVV.